This record looks at one T cell receptor beta chain sequence and its context. This sample is drawn from a study of CD8+CD57+ T cells in acquired aplastic anemia. About the research overall: On average, sorted CD4+ and CD8+ cells gave 3.2 ug of DNA.

The CDR3 spans 12 residues. Per germline, CDR1 LNHNV and CDR2 YYDKDF (reference sequence). V lost 8 bases to trimming and J lost 9 bases, with 14 bases between them. According to the study, genomic DNA was the template for TCR beta VDJ and CDR3 profiling. TCRdb reprocessed the reads via MiXCR and lists one record per CDR3 protein. Here the sample spans tens of thousands of distinct CDR3 sequences, about 63% being singletons. Sequencing was done on patients that had shown CD8+CD57+ cell expansion by flow cytometry. This receptor was identified in a human donor with aplastic anemia. The specimen was sorted CD4+, CD8+, or CD8+CD57+ T cells (not recorded which) from PBMCs. This chain joins TRBV15 and TRBJ2-1; D might be TRBD1 or TRBD2, each matching 5 bases. Written as DNA, the CDR3 is TGTGCCACCTCATATGGTGGGGGTGAGCAGTTCTTC. It translates to CATSYGGGEQFF.